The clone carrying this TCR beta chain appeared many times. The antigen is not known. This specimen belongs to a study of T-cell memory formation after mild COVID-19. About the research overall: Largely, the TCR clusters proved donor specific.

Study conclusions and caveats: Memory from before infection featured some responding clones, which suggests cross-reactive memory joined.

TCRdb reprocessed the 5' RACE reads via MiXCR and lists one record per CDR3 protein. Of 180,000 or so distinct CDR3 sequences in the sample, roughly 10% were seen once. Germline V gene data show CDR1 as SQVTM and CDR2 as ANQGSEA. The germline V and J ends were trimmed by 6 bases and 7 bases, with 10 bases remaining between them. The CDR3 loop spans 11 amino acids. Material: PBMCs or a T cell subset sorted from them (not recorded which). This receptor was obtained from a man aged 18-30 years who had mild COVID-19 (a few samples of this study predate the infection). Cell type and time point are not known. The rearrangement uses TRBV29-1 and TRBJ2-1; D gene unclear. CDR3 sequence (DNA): TGCAGCGTCACCTCTGTTAATGAGCAGTTCTTC. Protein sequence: CSVTSVNEQFF.